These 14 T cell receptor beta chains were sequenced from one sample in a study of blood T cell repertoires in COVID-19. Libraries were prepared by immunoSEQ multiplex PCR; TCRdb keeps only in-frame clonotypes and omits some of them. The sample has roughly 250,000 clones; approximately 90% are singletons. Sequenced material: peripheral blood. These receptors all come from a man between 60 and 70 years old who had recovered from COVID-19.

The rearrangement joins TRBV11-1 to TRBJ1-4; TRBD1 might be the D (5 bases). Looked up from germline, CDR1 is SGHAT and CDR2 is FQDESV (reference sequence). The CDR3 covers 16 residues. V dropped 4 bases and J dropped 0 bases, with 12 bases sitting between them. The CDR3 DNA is TGTGCCAGCAGCTCAGCGCGGGGGGCAACTAATGAAAAACTGTTTTTT. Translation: CASSSARGATNEKLFF. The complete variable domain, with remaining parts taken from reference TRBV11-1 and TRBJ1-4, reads EAEVAQSPRYKITEKSQAVAFWCDPISGHATLYWYRQILGQGPELLVQFQDESVVDDSQLPKDRFSAERLKGVDSTLKIQPAELGDSAMYLCASSSARGATNEKLFFGSGTQLSVL.

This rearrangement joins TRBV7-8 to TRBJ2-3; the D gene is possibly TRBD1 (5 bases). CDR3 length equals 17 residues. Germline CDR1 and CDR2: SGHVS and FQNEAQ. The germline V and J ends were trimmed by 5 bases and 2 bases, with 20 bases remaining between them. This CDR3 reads CASSPRVLAGPTDTQYF. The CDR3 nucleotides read TGTGCCAGCAGCCCCAGGGTTTTGGCAGGGCCCACAGATACGCAGTATTTT. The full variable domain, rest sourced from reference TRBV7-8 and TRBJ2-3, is GAGVSQSPRYKVAKRGQDVALRCDPISGHVSLFWYQQALGQGPEFLTYFQNEAQLDKSGLPSDRFFAERPEGSVSTLKIQRTQQEDSAVYLCASSPRVLAGPTDTQYFGPGTRLTVL.

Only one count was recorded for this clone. CDR3 sequence (DNA): TGTGCCAGCAGTACGACAGGAAAAGAGACCCAGTACTTC. Translation: CASSTTGKETQYF. The chain recombines TRBV6-5 with TRBJ2-5; maybe TRBD1 (6 bases). Trimming stripped 5 bases from V and 3 bases from J, with 10 bases between. The CDR3 is made up of 13 amino acids. Germline V gene sequence: CDR1 MNHEY, CDR2 SVGAGI.

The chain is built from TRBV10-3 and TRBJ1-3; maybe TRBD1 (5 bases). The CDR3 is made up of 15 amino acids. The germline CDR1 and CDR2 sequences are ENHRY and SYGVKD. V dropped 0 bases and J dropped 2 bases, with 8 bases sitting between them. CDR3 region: CAISESGRAGNTIYF. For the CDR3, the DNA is TGTGCCATCAGTGAGTCGGGCAGGGCTGGAAACACCATATATTTT.

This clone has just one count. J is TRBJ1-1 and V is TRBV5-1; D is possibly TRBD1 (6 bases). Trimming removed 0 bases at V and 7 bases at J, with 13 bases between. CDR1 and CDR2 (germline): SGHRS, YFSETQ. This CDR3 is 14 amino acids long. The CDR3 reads CASSLASGGGEAFF. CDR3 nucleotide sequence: TGCGCCAGCAGCTTGGCGTCTGGGGGCGGTGAAGCTTTCTTT.

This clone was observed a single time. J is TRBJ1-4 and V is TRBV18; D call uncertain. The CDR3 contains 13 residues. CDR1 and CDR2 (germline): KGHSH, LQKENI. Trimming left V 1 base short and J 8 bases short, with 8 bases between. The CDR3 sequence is CASSPLRQEKLFF. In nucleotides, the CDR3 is TGTGCCAGCTCACCACTTAGACAAGAAAAACTGTTTTTT.

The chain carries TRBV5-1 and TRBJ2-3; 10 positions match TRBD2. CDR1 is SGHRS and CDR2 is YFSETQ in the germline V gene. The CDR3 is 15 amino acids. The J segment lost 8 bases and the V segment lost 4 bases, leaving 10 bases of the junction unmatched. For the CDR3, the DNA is TGCGCCAGCAGCCCCTCTAGCGGGGGCTGGGGTACGCAGTATTTT. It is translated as CASSPSSGGWGTQYF.

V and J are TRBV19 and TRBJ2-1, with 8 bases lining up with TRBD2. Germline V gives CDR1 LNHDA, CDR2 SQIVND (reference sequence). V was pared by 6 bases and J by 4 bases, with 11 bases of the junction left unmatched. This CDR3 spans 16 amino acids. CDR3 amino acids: CASSPSGTRRYNEQFF. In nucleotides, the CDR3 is TGTGCCAGTAGCCCTTCGGGGACTAGACGATACAATGAGCAGTTCTTC.

CDR3 nucleotide sequence: TGTGCCAGCAGCTTTCCTAGCGGGAGAAGGATTACGACCGGGGAGCTGTTTTTT. Protein product: CASSFPSGRRITTGELFF. The rearrangement uses TRBV7-9 and TRBJ2-2; 10 positions match TRBD2. Germline CDR1 SEHNR, CDR2 FQNEAQ (reference sequence). V was pared by 3 bases and J by 5 bases, with 12 bases of the junction left unmatched. The CDR3 contains 18 residues.

The CDR3 reads CATSDFLGQAYEQYV. CDR3 nucleotide sequence: TGTGCCACCAGTGATTTTCTCGGACAGGCCTACGAGCAGTACGTC. The rearrangement joins TRBV24-1 to TRBJ2-7; 7 bases align to TRBD1. The trim removed 1 base at V and 2 bases at J, leaving 4 bases unmatched. The CDR3 loop spans 15 amino acids. Germline CDR1 is KGHDR and CDR2 is SFDVKD.

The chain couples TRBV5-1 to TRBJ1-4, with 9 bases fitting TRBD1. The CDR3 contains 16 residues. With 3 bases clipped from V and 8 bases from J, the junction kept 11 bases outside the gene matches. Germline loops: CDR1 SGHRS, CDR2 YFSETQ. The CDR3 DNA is TGCGCCAGCAGCTCAGGTACAGGGGGCCCGGCGGAAAAACTGTTTTTT. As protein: CASSSGTGGPAEKLFF.

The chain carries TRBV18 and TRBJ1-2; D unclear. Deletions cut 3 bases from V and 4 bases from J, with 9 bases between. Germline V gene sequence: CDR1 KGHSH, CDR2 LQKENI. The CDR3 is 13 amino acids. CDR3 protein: CASSPSETYGYTF. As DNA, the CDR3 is TGTGCCAGCTCACCTAGTGAAACCTATGGCTACACCTTC. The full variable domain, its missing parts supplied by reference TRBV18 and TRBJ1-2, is NAGVMQNPRHLVRRRGQEARLRCSPMKGHSHVYWYRQLPEEGLKFMVYLQKENIIDESGMPKERFSAEFPKEGPSILRIQQVVRGDSAAYFCASSPSETYGYTFGSGTRLTVV.

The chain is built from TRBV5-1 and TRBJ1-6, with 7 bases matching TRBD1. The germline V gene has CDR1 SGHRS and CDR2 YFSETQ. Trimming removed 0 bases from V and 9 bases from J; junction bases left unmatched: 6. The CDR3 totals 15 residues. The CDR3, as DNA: TGCGCCAGCAGCTTGGGGAGGGACAGTACTTCACCCCTCCACTTT. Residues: CASSLGRDSTSPLHF.

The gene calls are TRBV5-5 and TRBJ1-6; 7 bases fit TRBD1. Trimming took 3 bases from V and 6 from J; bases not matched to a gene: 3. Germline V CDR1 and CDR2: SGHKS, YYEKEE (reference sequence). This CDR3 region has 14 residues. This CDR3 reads CASSSGTANSPLHF. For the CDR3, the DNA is TGTGCCAGCAGCTCCGGGACAGCTAATTCACCCCTCCACTTT. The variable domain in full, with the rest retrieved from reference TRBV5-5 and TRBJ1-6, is DAGVTQSPTHLIKTRGQQVTLRCSPISGHKSVSWYQQVLGQGPQFIFQYYEKEERGRGNFPDRFSARQFPNYSSELNVNALLLGDSALYLCASSSGTANSPLHFGNGTRLTVT.